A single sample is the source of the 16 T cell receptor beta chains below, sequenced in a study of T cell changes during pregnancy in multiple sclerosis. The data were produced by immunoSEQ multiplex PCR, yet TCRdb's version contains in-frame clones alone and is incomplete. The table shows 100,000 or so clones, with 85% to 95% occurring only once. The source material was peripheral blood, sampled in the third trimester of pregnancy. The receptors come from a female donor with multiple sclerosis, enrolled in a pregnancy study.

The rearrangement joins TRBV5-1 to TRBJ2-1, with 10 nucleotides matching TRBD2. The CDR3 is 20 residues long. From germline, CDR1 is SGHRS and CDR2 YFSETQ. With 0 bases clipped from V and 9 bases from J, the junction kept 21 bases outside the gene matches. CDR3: CASSLGRASGSYGTSGEQFF. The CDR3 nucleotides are TGCGCCAGCAGCTTGGGGCGGGCTAGCGGGAGTTACGGGACGTCAGGTGAGCAGTTCTTC. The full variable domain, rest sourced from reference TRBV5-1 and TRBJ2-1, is KAGVTQTPRYLIKTRGQQVTLSCSPISGHRSVSWYQQTPGQGLQFLFEYFSETQRNKGNFPGRFSGRQFSNSRSEMNVSTLELGDSALYLCASSLGRASGSYGTSGEQFFGPGTRLTVL.

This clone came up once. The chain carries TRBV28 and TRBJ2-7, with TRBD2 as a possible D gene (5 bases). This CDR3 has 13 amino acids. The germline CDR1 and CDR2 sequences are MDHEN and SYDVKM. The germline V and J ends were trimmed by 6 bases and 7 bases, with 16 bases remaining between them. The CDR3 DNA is TGTGCCAGCAGAAGGACTTCCTTCGGAGAGCAGTACTTC. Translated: CASRRTSFGEQYF.

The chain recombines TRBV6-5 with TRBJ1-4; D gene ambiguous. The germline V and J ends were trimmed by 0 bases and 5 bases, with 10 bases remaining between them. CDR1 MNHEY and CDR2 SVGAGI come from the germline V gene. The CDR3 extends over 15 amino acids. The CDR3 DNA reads TGTGCCAGCAGTTACTCAAACGGTTTGAATGAAAAACTGTTTTTT. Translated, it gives CASSYSNGLNEKLFF.

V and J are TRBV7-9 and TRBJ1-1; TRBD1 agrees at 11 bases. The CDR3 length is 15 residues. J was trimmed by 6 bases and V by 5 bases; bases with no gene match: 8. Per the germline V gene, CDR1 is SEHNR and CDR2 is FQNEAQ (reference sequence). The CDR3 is CASSPRDRGWPEAFF. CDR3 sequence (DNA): TGTGCCAGCAGCCCGCGGGACAGGGGGTGGCCTGAAGCTTTCTTT.

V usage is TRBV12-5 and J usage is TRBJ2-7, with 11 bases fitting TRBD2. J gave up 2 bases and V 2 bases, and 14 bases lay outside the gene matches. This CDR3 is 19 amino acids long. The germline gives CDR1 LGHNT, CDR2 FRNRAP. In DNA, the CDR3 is TGTGCTAGTGGTTTGACTAGCGGGAGACCGTTCCTTACCCCCTACGAGCAGTACTTC. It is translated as CASGLTSGRPFLTPYEQYF. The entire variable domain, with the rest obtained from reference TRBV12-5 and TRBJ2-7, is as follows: DARVTQTPRHKVTEMGQEVTMRCQPILGHNTVFWYRQTMMQGLELLAYFRNRAPLDDSGMPKDRFSAEMPDATLATLKIQPSEPRDSAVYFCASGLTSGRPFLTPYEQYFGPGTRLTVT.

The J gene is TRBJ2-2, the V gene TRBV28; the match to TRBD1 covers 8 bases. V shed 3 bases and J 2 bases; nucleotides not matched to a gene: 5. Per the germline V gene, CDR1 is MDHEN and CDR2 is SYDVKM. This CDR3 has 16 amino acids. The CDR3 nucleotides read TGTGCCAGCAGTTTGATTACAGGGGGTAACACCGGGGAGCTGTTTTTT. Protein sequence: CASSLITGGNTGELFF.

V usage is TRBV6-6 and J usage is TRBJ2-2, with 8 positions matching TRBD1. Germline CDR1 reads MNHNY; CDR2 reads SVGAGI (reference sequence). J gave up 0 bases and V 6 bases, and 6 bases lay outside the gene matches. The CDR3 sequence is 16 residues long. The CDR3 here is CASSPRGQPNTGELFF. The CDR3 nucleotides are TGTGCCAGCAGCCCCAGGGGGCAACCGAACACCGGGGAGCTGTTTTTT.

The CDR3 loop is CASSLITAPVNNEQFF. The CDR3, as DNA: TGTGCCAGCAGCTTAATCACAGCTCCAGTGAACAATGAGCAGTTCTTC. V usage is TRBV7-9 and J usage is TRBJ2-1; no clear D. Germline lookup yields CDR1 SEHNR and CDR2 FQNEAQ (reference sequence). There are 16 residues in the CDR3. Trimming stripped 2 bases from V and 5 bases from J, with 16 bases between.

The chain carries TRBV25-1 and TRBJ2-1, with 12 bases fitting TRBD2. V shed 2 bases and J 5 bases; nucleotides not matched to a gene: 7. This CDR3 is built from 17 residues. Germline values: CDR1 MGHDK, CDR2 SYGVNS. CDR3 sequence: CASSEPGLAGYNNEQFF. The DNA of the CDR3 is TGTGCCAGCAGTGAACCTGGACTAGCGGGATATAACAATGAGCAGTTCTTC.

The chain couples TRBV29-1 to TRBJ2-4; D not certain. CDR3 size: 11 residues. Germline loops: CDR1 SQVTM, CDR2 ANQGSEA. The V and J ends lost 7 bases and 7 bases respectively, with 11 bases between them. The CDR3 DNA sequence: TGCAGCGGCCTTTCTCAGAACATTCAGTACTTC. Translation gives CSGLSQNIQYF.

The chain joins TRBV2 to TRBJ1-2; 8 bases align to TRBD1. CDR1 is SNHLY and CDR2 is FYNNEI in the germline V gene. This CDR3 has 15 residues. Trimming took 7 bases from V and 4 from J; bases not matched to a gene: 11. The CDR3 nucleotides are TGTGCCAGCACCGGAGGGACAGGTGCGACCTATGGCTACACCTTC. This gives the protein CASTGGTGATYGYTF.

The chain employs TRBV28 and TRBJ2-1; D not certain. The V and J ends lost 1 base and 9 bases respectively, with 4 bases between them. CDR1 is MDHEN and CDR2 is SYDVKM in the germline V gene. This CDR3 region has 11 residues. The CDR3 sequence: CASSLSGEQFF. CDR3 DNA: TGTGCCAGCAGTTTATCCGGTGAGCAGTTCTTC.

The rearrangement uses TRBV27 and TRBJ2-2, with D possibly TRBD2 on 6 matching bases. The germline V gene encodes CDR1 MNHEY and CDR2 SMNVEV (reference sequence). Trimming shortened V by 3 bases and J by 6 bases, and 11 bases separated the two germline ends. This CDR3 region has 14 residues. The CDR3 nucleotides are TGTGCCAGCAGTTTGTCCCGACTAGCCGGGGAGCTGTTTTTT. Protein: CASSLSRLAGELFF.

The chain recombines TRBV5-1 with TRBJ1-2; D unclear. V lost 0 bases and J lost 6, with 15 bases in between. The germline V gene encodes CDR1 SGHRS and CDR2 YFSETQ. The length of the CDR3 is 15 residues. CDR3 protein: CASSLGATTVDGYTF. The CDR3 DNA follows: TGCGCCAGCAGCTTGGGGGCGACTACTGTTGATGGCTACACCTTC.

The DNA of the CDR3 is TGTGCCAGCAGTGATAACGCGCAGGGAGGTCAGCCCCAGCATTTT. Residues: CASSDNAQGGQPQHF. The chain combines TRBV6-1 with TRBJ1-5, with D possibly matching TRBD1 (5 bases). The CDR3 runs 15 residues. In germline, CDR1 is MNHNS, CDR2 SASEGT. V lost 3 bases and J lost 6, with 15 bases in between.

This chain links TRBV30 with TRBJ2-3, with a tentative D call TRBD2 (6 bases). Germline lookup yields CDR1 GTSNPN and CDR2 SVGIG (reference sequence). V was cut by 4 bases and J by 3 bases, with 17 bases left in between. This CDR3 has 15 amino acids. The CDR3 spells CAWNRRDPATDTQYF. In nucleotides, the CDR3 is TGTGCCTGGAACAGGAGGGACCCGGCGACAGATACGCAGTATTTT.